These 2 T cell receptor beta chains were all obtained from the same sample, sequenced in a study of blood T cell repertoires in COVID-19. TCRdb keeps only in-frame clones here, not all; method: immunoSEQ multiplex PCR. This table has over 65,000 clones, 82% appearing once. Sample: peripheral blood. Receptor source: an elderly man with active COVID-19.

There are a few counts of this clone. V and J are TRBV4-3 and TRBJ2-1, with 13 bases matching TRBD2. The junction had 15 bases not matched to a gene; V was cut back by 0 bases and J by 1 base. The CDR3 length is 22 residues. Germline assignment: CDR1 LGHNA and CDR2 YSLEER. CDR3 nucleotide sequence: TGCGCCAGCAGCCAAGATCGGGGGGAGCGGACTAGCGGGAGAACGTCCTACAATGAGCAGTTCTTC. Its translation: CASSQDRGERTSGRTSYNEQFF.

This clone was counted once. The CDR3 nucleotides are TGTGCCAGCAGTTACTCGATACGGACAGGGGGCGACCTCCATGAGCAGTTCTTC. Translating gives CASSYSIRTGGDLHEQFF. This sequence joins TRBV6-2 or TRBV6-3 and TRBJ2-1, with TRBD1 matching over 11 bases. The V gene end was trimmed by 0 bases and the J gene end by 8 bases; junction bases not matched to a gene: 12. This CDR3 contains 18 residues. Germline-derived CDR1 and CDR2 are MNHEY and SVGEGT.